Listed here is a single TCR beta chain. Its specificity is not known. V lost 7 bases, J lost 13 bases, and 14 bases stayed unmatched. The CDR3 is 12 amino acids. The germline gives CDR1 GTSNPN, CDR2 SVGIG (reference sequence). This specimen comes from a study of cytomegalovirus exposure and HLA in healthy donors. Sequencing used immunoSEQ multiplex PCR; TCRdb keeps in-frame clones, though not all of them. The sample has about 56,000 clones, 89% seen once. General study results and limits: In vitro, a few CMV-associated chains proved specific for CMV antigens. A classifier reportedly called cytomegalovirus status with high sensitivity and specificity. The study put 150 or so TCR beta chains on its list as cytomegalovirus-associated.

The clonotype comes from a woman younger than 35 in good health and CMV-seronegative. The chain is built from TRBV30 and TRBJ2-3; TRBD1 matches 7 bases. Sequenced sample: PBMCs. For the CDR3, the DNA is TGTGCCTTCACAAGAGAAGGGGGCAGCAAGTATTTT. This sequence encodes CAFTREGGSKYF.